This TCR beta chain was obtained from a study of blood T cell repertoires in COVID-19. Study-wide background: Spain, Italy and the United States supplied samples that represented acute and convalescent COVID-19. T cells, B-cell-depleted T cells, or PBMCs provided the cDNA or gDNA that served as material.

This clone was detected only once. Authors' processing steps: Estimated nucleated cell counts came from reference gene primer amplification. This table comes from immunoSEQ multiplex PCR, and its TCRdb copy is limited to in-frame clones, with some not included. V and J calls and clone size follow that table, whereas D and trimming were derived from the DNA. The table has 390,000 or so clones, 80% to 90% seen once. Those enrolled in Seattle joined during active infection and were followed longitudinally afterward. V was cut by 7 bases and J by 2 bases, with 20 bases left in between. CDR3 size: 17 residues. The germline V gene has CDR1 KGHDR and CDR2 SFDVKD.

The receptor's source is a woman in her 30s with COVID-19, enrolled during active disease. The sequencing input was peripheral blood. The chain couples TRBV24-1 to TRBJ2-1, with D unclear. The CDR3 DNA sequence: TGTGCCACCAGCATCCAATCTCCTAGTGGCCCCTACAATGAGCAGTTCTTC. Translated, it gives CATSIQSPSGPYNEQFF.